This entry describes one T cell receptor (beta chain). This clonotype has only a few counts. Its antigen is currently not known. No much larger clone is present one base from it, and per-base qualities are unavailable. The entry originates in a study of T-cell reconstitution after alpha-beta-depleted transplantation in children listed by TCRdb under 2016. Regarding the study in general: Using TCR repertoire profiling, the study followed T-cell immune reconstitution in a quantitative way in children after TCRalphabeta/CD19-depleted allogeneic hematopoietic cell transplantation.

Receptor amplification or capture employed PCR. TCRdb names Illumina HiSeq 2500 as the instrument used. TCR library preparation used molecular barcoding, with unique molecular identifiers applied to normalize quantification of the TCRbeta repertoire. The public reads were reprocessed in TCRdb via fastp at Q25 and MiXCR, keeping in-frame beta chains. When rows share a CDR3 protein, they turn into one entry using the most common DNA and genes. This sample holds a few hundred thousand distinct CDR3 sequences; roughly 27% were observed only once. The leading ten clones occupy 35% to 40% of the sample. There are 14 amino acids in the CDR3, from cysteine to phenylalanine inclusive. Just the 42-base CDR3 DNA is kept, in frame starting at base 1. The germline V gene yields MNHNS for CDR1 and SASEGT for CDR2. Trimming at the junction amounts to 3 bases on V and 7 bases on J, and the germline ends lie 13 bases apart.

This sample's treatment or condition label indicates: allogeneic hematopoietic cell transplantation with graft depleted of TCRalphabeta T cells and CD19 B cells. The children who served as transplant recipients had been given grafts of TCRalphabeta/CD19-depleted allogeneic hematopoietic cells. What the study reported, not specific to this receptor: In some patients, the high TCRbeta diversity seen at day 60 was put down to recipient T cells and intrathymic progenitors that had survived conditioning. Over subsequent months, a decline in hyperexpanded clone frequencies was noted, and after one year, T-cell counts and TCRbeta diversity were mostly ascribed to newly produced T cells. The apparently early alphabetaT-cell count recovery about two months after transplant was reportedly dependent on only several hundred rapidly expanded clones derived from non-depleted graft cells.

The TCR comes from a boy in the first two years of life with Wiskott-Aldrich syndrome, due to receive a stem cell transplant. The rearrangement joined TRBV6-1 to TRBJ2-1; possibly the D gene is TRBD2, per 5 matching bases. The sequencing used PBMCs, collected before TCRalphabeta/CD19-depleted stem cell transplant. CDR3 loop: CASSETGGGNEQFF. The DNA sequence reads TGTGCCAGCAGTGAGACCGGAGGTGGAAATGAGCAGTTCTTC.